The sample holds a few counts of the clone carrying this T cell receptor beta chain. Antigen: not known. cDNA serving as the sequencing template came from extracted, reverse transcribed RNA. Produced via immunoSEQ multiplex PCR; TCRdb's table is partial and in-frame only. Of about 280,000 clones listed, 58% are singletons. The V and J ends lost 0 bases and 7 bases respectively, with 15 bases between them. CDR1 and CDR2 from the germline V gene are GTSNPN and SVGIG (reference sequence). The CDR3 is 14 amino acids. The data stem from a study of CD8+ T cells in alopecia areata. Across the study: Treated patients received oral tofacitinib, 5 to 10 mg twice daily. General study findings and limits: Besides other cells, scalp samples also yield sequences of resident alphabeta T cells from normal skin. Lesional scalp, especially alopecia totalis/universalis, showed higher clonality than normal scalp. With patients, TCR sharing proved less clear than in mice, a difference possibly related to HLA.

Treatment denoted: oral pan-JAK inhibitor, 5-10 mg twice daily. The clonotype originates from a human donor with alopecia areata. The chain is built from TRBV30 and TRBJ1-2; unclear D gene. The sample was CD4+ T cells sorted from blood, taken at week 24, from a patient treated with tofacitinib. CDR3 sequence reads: CAWSVRRIRAGYTF. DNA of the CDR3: TGTGCCTGGAGTGTCCGGCGGATCCGGGCTGGCTACACCTTC. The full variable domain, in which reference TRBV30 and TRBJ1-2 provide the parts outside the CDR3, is SQTIHQWPATLVQPVGSPLSLECTVEGTSNPNLYWYRQAAGRGLQLLFYSVGIGQISSEVPQNLSASRPQDRQFILSSKKLLLSDSGFYLCAWSVRRIRAGYTFGSGTRLTVV.